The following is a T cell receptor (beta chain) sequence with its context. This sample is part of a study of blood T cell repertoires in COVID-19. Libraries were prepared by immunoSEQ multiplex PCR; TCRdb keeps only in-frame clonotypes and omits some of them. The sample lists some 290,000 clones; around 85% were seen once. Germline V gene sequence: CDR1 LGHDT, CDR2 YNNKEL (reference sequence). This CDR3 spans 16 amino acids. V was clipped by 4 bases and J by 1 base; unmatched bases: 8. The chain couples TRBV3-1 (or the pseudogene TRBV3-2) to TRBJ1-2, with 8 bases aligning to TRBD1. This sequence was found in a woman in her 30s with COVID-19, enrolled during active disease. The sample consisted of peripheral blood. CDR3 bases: TGTGCCAGCAGCCTTCAGGGGGCATTAGGTAACTATGGCTACACCTTC. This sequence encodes CASSLQGALGNYGYTF.